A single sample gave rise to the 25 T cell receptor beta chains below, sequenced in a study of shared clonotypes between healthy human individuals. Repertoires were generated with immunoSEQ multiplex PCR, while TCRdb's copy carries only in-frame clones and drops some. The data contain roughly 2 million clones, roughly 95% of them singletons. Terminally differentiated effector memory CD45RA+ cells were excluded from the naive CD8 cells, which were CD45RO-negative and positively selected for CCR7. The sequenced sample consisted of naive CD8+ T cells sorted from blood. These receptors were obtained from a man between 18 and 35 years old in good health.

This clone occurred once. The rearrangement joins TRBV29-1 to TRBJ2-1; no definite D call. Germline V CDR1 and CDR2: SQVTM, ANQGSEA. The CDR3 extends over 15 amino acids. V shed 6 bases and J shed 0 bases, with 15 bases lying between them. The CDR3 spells CSVDPPGDSYNEQFF. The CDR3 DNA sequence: TGCAGCGTAGACCCACCAGGAGACTCCTACAATGAGCAGTTCTTC.

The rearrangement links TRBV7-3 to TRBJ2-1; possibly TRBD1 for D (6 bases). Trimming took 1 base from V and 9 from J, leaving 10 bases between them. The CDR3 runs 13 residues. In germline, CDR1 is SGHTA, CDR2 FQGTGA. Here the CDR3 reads CASSLIIGGEQFF. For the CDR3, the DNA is TGTGCCAGCAGCTTAATAATAGGGGGTGAGCAGTTCTTC.

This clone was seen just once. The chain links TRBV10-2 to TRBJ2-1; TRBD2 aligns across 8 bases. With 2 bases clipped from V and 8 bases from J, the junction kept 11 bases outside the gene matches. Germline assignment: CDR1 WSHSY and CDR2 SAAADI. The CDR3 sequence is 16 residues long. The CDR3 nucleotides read TGCGCCAGCAGTGAGGGTGTAGCGGGGTTGAGTGATGAGCAGTTCTTC. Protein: CASSEGVAGLSDEQFF.

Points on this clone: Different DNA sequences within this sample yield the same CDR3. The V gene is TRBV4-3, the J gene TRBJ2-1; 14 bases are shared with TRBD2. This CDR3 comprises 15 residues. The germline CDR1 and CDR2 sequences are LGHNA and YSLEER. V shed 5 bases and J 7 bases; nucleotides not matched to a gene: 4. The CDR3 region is CASSSGLAGVNEQFF. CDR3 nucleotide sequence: TGCGCCAGCAGCTCGGGACTAGCGGGAGTAAATGAGCAGTTCTTC.

DNA for the CDR3: TGCGCCAGCAGTCAATCGAACCTCTCCTACGAGCAGTACTTC. This translates into CASSQSNLSYEQYF. The chain carries TRBV23-1 and TRBJ2-7; D is unclear. TRBV23-1 is known as an ORF, though its function is uncertain. Trimming took off 0 bases at V and 0 bases at J, with 6 bases between the two ends. The CDR3 runs to 14 residues.

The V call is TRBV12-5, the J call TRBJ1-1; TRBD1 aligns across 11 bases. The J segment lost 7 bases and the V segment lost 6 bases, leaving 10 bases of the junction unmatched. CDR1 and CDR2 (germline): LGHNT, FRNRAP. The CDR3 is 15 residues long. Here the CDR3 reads CASGLDRGLFSEAFF. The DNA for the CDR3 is TGTGCTAGTGGCCTGGACAGGGGGCTGTTCAGTGAAGCTTTCTTT.

CDR3 loop: CASLGENGYTF. DNA for the CDR3: TGTGCCAGTTTAGGGGAAAATGGCTACACCTTC. The chain uses TRBV19 and TRBJ1-2; a possible D gene is TRBD1 (5 bases). Trimming shortened V by 8 bases and J by 6 bases, and 10 bases separated the two germline ends. Germline CDR1 LNHDA, CDR2 SQIVND (reference sequence). There are 11 residues in the CDR3. The whole variable domain, filled in from reference TRBV19 and TRBJ1-2, reads DGGITQSPKYLFRKEGQNVTLSCEQNLNHDAMYWYRQDPGQGLRLIYYSQIVNDFQKGDIAEGYSVSREKKESFPLTVTSAQKNPTAFYLCASLGENGYTFGSGTRLTVV.

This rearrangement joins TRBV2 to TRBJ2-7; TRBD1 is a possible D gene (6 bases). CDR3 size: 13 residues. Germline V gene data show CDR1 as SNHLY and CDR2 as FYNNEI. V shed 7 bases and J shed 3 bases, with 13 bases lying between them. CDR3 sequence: CASNSGQSYEQYF. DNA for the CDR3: TGTGCCAGCAACTCGGGACAAAGCTACGAGCAGTACTTC.

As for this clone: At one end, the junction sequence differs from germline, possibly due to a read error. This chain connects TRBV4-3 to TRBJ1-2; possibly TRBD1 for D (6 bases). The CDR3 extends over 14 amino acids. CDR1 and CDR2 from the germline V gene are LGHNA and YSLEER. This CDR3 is CASSEDQGIYGYTF. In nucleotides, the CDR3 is TGCGCCAGCAGCGAAGATCAGGGGATATATGGCTACACCTTC.

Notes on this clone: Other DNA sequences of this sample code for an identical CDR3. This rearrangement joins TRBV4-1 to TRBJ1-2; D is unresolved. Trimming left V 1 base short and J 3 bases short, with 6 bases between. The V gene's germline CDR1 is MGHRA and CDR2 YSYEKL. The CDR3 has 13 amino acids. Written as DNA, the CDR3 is TGCGCCAGCAGCCAAGTTCAGGACTATGGCTACACCTTC. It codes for CASSQVQDYGYTF.

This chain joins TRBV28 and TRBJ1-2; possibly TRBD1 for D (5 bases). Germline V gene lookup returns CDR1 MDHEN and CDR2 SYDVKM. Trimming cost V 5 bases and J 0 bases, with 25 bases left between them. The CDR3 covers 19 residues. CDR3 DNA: TGTGCCAGCAGTCCTCACTCCCCCGGGACGGAGAAAGCTAACTATGGCTACACCTTC. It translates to CASSPHSPGTEKANYGYTF.

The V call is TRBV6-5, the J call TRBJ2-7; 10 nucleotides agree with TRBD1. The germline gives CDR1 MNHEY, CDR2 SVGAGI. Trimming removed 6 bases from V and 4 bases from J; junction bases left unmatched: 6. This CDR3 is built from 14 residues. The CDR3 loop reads CASRLGQGGYEQYF. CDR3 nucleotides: TGTGCCAGCAGGCTAGGACAGGGGGGTTACGAGCAGTACTTC.

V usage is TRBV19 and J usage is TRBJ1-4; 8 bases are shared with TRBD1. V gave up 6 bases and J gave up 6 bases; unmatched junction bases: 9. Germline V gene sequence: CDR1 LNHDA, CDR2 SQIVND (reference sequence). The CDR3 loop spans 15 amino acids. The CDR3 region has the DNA TGTGCCAGTAGCCCGCAGGGGGCGATAGATGAAAAACTGTTTTTT. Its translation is CASSPQGAIDEKLFF. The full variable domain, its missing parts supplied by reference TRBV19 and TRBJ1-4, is DGGITQSPKYLFRKEGQNVTLSCEQNLNHDAMYWYRQDPGQGLRLIYYSQIVNDFQKGDIAEGYSVSREKKESFPLTVTSAQKNPTAFYLCASSPQGAIDEKLFFGSGTQLSVL.

The CDR3 is CASSLDTRLTGELFF. DNA for the CDR3: TGTGCCAGCAGCTTGGACACCCGACTAACCGGGGAGCTGTTTTTT. The chain combines TRBV5-6 with TRBJ2-2; weak D call: TRBD2 (5 bases). Trimming left V 0 bases short and J 5 bases short, with 11 bases between. Germline V CDR1 and CDR2: SGHDT, YYEEEE. The CDR3 consists of 15 residues.

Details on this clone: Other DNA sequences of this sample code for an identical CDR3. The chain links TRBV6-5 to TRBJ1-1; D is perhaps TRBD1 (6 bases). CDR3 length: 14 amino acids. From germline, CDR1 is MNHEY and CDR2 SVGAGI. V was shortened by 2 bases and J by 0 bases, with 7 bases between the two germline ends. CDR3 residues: CASSYQGMNTEAFF. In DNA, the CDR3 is TGTGCCAGCAGTTACCAGGGGATGAACACTGAAGCTTTCTTT.

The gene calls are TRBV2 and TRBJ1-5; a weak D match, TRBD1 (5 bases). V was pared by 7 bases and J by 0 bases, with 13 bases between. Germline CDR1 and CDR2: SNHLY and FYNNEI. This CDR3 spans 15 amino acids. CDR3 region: CASTWDAPSNQPQHF. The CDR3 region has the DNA TGTGCCAGCACTTGGGACGCGCCTAGCAATCAGCCCCAGCATTTT.

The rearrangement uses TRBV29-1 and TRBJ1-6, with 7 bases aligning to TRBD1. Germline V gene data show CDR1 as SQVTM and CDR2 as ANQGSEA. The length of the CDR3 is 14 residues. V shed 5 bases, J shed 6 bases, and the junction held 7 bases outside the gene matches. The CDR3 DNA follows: TGCAGCGTTCTTACCCGGGACAGTAATTCACCCCTCCACTTT. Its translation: CSVLTRDSNSPLHF.

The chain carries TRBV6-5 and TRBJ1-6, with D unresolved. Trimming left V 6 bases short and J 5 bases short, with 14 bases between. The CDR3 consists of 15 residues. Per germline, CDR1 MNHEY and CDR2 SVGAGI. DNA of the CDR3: TGTGCCAGCAGAGGTCGCGGGTTCGATAATTCACCCCTCCACTTT. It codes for CASRGRGFDNSPLHF.

The CDR3 DNA sequence: TGTGCCAGCAGTGACCCTATTGGACTAGCGGCCATAATACTAGAGACCCAGTACTTC. Its protein product is CASSDPIGLAAIILETQYF. V is TRBV6-1 and J is TRBJ2-5; 10 bases line up with TRBD2. CDR1 is MNHNS and CDR2 is SASEGT in the germline V gene. This CDR3 is 19 amino acids long. V trimming: 3 bases; J trimming: 4 bases; junction bases outside the gene matches: 17.

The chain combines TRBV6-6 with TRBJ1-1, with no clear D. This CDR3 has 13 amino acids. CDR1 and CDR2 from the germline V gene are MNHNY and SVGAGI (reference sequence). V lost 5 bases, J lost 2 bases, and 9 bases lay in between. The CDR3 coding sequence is TGTGCCAGCAGTCCGACCCCTAACACTGAAGCTTTCTTT. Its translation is CASSPTPNTEAFF.

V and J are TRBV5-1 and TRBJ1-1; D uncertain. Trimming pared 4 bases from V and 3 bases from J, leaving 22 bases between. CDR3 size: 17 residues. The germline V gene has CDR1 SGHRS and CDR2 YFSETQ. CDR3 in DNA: TGCGCCAGCAGCCTTCCCGTGGAGGGAAGGCGATACACTGAAGCTTTCTTT. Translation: CASSLPVEGRRYTEAFF.

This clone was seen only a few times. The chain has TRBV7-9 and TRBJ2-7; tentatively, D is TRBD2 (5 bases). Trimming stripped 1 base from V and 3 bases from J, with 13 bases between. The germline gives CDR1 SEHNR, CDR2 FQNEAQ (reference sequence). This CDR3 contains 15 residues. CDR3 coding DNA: TGTGCCAGCAGCTTAGTTACTGAGGGATTCTACGAGCAGTACTTC. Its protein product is CASSLVTEGFYEQYF.

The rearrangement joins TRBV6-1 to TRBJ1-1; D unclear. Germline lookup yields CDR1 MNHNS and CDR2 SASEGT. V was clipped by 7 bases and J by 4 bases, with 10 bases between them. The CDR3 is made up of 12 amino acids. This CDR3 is CASTRGGTEAFF. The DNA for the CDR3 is TGTGCCAGCACCCGAGGCGGCACTGAAGCTTTCTTT.

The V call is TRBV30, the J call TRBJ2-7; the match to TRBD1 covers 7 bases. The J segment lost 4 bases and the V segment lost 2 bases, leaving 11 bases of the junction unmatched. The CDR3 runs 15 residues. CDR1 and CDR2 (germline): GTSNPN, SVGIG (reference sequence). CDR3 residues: CAWSQGSAGGYEQYF. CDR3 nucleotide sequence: TGTGCCTGGAGTCAAGGATCGGCAGGGGGTTACGAGCAGTACTTC. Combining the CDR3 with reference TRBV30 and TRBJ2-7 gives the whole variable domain SQTIHQWPATLVQPVGSPLSLECTVEGTSNPNLYWYRQAAGRGLQLLFYSVGIGQISSEVPQNLSASRPQDRQFILSSKKLLLSDSGFYLCAWSQGSAGGYEQYFGPGTRLTVT.

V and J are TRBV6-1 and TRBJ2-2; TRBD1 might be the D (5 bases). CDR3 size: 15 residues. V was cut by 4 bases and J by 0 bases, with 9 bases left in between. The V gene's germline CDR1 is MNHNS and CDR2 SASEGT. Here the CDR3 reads CASSVAGPNTGELFF. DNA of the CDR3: TGTGCCAGCAGTGTTGCAGGGCCGAACACCGGGGAGCTGTTTTTT.